In this sample, the clone carrying this TCR beta chain turned up a few times. The data derive from a study of beta chain features in type 1 diabetes. The CDR3 runs 14 residues. V was clipped by 7 bases and J by 0 bases, with 12 bases between them. Germline CDR1 is SNHLY and CDR2 is FYNNEI. Sequencing targeted expressed TCRB transcripts, as all isolated RNA had been reverse transcribed. Profiling relied on immunoSEQ multiplex PCR, and the TCRdb table lists in-frame clones only, not all of them. The sample includes about 150,000 clones, around 10% seen only once; the top ten take under 2.5%. What was sequenced was central memory CD4+ T cells from blood. V usage is TRBV2 and J usage is TRBJ1-1; D gene uncertain. This sequence originates from a man younger than 30 in good health. In DNA form, the CDR3 reads TGTGCCAGCAAAGGCAACAGTTTGAACACTGAAGCTTTCTTT. Translating it yields CASKGNSLNTEAFF.